This is a list of T cell receptor beta chains from one sample in a study of PD-L1 blockade in urothelial cancer. The repertoire was sequenced with immunoSEQ multiplex PCR; TCRdb's copy has only in-frame clones and lacks some. The repertoire holds 45,000 to 50,000 clones, with around four fifths as singletons. The sample here was PBMCs, taken around atezolizumab (anti-PD-L1) treatment. These receptors were obtained from a man aged 45-65 years with urothelial cancer. Both conserved end residues are part of each CDR3. The order of the fields is clone size, V gene, J gene, D gene, CDR3 DNA, CDR3 protein. A D gene is named only where the DNA matches it firmly. The listing skips clone size in some rows; elsewhere it reads once, few, many or a size class.

abundance: -; v_gene: TRBV14; j_gene: TRBJ2-1; d_gene: TRBD2; CDR3nt: TGTGCCAGCAGCCTAAGACTAGCGGGAGGGCAAGGTGAGCAGTTCTTC; CDR3aa: CASSLRLAGGQGEQFF
abundance: -; v_gene: TRBV2; j_gene: TRBJ1-1; d_gene: -; CDR3nt: TGTGCCAGCAGGACGACTGGCCCCGGGGGAGCTTTCTTT; CDR3aa: CASRTTGPGGAFF
abundance: -; v_gene: TRBV19; j_gene: TRBJ2-1; d_gene: -; CDR3nt: TGTGCCAGTACTTGGCGGAATGAGCAGTTCTTC; CDR3aa: CASTWRNEQFF
abundance: -; v_gene: TRBV5-1; j_gene: TRBJ2-1; d_gene: TRBD2; CDR3nt: TGCGCCAGCAGCTTGGCAGGACTAGCGAGTTACAATGAGCAGTTCTTC; CDR3aa: CASSLAGLASYNEQFF
abundance: -; v_gene: TRBV28; j_gene: TRBJ1-4; d_gene: -; CDR3nt: TGTGCCAGCAGTCTGCGGCCGGAAAAACTGTTTTTT; CDR3aa: CASSLRPEKLFF
abundance: -; v_gene: TRBV27; j_gene: TRBJ2-1; d_gene: TRBD1; CDR3nt: TGTGCCAGCAGTTTATGGGGCAAGACAGGGGGCGATGAGCAGTTCTTC; CDR3aa: CASSLWGKTGGDEQFF
abundance: -; v_gene: TRBV9; j_gene: TRBJ2-1; d_gene: TRBD2; CDR3nt: TGTGCCAGCAGCGGCCCCCTGGCGGGACTACCGTACAATGAGCAGTTCTTC; CDR3aa: CASSGPLAGLPYNEQFF
abundance: few; v_gene: TRBV5-1; j_gene: TRBJ1-1; d_gene: -; CDR3nt: TGCGCCAGCAGCCTCCTACCGCAGGGGACGAACACTGAAGCTTTCTTT; CDR3aa: CASSLLPQGTNTEAFF
abundance: once; v_gene: TRBV5-1; j_gene: TRBJ2-1; d_gene: -; CDR3nt: TGCGCCAGCAGCTTGGGTCAGGCGTCCTACAATGAGCAGTTCTTC; CDR3aa: CASSLGQASYNEQFF
abundance: -; v_gene: TRBV18; j_gene: TRBJ2-3; d_gene: TRBD2; CDR3nt: TGTGCCAGCTCCTTGCGAGGCGGGAGGGCCCAAGATACGCAGTATTTT; CDR3aa: CASSLRGGRAQDTQYF
abundance: once; v_gene: TRBV6-5; j_gene: TRBJ1-6; d_gene: -; CDR3nt: TGTGCCAGCAAGCAACCGCATAATTCACCCCTCCACTTT; CDR3aa: CASKQPHNSPLHF
abundance: -; v_gene: TRBV18; j_gene: TRBJ1-4; d_gene: -; CDR3nt: TGTGCCAGCTCACCACTCAGGGAAGGTGGTGAAAAACTGTTTTTT; CDR3aa: CASSPLREGGEKLFF
abundance: -; v_gene: TRBV27; j_gene: TRBJ1-5; d_gene: -; CDR3nt: TGTGCCAGCAGTTTAGCGTCTCCGTGGTCGCCCCAGCATTTT; CDR3aa: CASSLASPWSPQHF
abundance: -; v_gene: TRBV5-6; j_gene: TRBJ1-2; d_gene: -; CDR3nt: TGTGCCAGCAGGGAACTGGACGGGGTTCGTGGTGGCTACACCTTC; CDR3aa: CASRELDGVRGGYTF
abundance: -; v_gene: TRBV11-3; j_gene: TRBJ1-1; d_gene: TRBD1; CDR3nt: TGTGCCAGCAGCCGGACAGGGTCGAACACTGAAGCTTTCTTT; CDR3aa: CASSRTGSNTEAFF
abundance: -; v_gene: TRBV7-8; j_gene: TRBJ2-2; d_gene: TRBD1; CDR3nt: TGTGCCAGCAGCTTACACAGGGGTAGCACCGGGGAGCTGTTTTTT; CDR3aa: CASSLHRGSTGELFF
abundance: -; v_gene: TRBV7-9; j_gene: TRBJ2-1; d_gene: -; CDR3nt: TGTGCCAGCAGTTCGTTTGACAGTTACAATGAGCAGTTCTTC; CDR3aa: CASSSFDSYNEQFF
abundance: -; v_gene: TRBV18; j_gene: TRBJ2-3; d_gene: TRBD2; CDR3nt: TGTGCCAGCTCACTGTCAGCGGGGGGGCGCACAGATACGCAGTATTTT; CDR3aa: CASSLSAGGRTDTQYF